This TCR beta chain is drawn from a study of blood T cell repertoires in COVID-19. Study-level information: Donors in the United States, Italy and Spain gave samples during acute or convalescent COVID-19.

The CDR3 runs to 13 residues. Trimming stripped 6 bases from V and 6 bases from J, with 12 bases between. Methods used by the authors: Amplification with reference gene primers provided the estimates of nucleated cell counts. TCRdb's table, derived via immunoSEQ multiplex PCR, lists solely in-frame clones and lacks some. Clonal size and the V and J genes are those of that table, whereas D and trimming came from the DNA. The sample gives a few hundred thousand clones, roughly 80% of which show up once; about 7.4% is in the top ten. Sequencing input: peripheral blood. The chain has TRBV12-3 or TRBV12-4 and TRBJ1-5; no clear D. This receptor was identified in a woman in her forties or fifties with acute or convalescent COVID-19. Here the CDR3 DNA reads TGTGCCAGCAGCCTCCAGTACGCTCAGCCCCAGCATTTT. It codes for CASSLQYAQPQHF.